Described below is a single T cell receptor (beta chain) sequence and its context. Antigen specificity is unknown. The sample comes from a study of shared clonotypes between healthy human individuals. Study in general: Samples came from a couple of female and a few male donors aged 18 to 49.

As processed by the authors: Junction-only sequences without quality scores were provided by ImmunoSEQ, so filtering was different. The assay was immunoSEQ multiplex PCR, and TCRdb's table has in-frame clones only and misses some. V and J calls and clone size are copied from that table; D and trimming were computed from the DNA. The sample shows 550,000 to 650,000 clones, roughly 96% of them seen only once. CD45RO negativity and positive selection for CCR7 defined naive CD8 cells, a population that excluded terminally differentiated effector memory CD45RA+ cells. Germline values: CDR1 MNHEY, CDR2 SMNVEV (reference sequence). V was pared by 6 bases and J by 1 base, with 9 bases between. There are 13 residues in the CDR3. General observations from the study: Clonotype sharing among donors, it was expected, would be affected by sequencing depth.

The receptor was isolated from a woman younger than 45 in good health. The source material was naive CD8+ T cells sorted from blood. The V call is TRBV27, the J call TRBJ1-1, with D possibly TRBD1 on 5 matching bases. The chain's CDR3 is CASRSDKNTEAFF. The CDR3 bases are TGTGCCAGCAGATCGGACAAGAACACTGAAGCTTTCTTT.